The present TCR beta chain was sequenced within a study of graft-versus-host responses after intestinal transplantation. As for the study in general: Transplants were multivisceral, liver-intestinal, or isolated intestinal. The recipients all started with anti-thymocyte globulin induction and then took tacrolimus and steroids for 3 to 4 years. Overall study findings and caveats: Allografts of one patient group, those with graft-donor T cell macrochimerism, had high graft-versus-host to host-versus-graft clonal ratios. Marrow from the recipient contained GvH clones, some of which had appeared first in ileum or blood.

With regard to this clone: Its antigen remains unidentified.

The repertoire was sequenced with immunoSEQ multiplex PCR; TCRdb's copy has only in-frame clones and lacks some. The profile covers around 67,000 clones, with 84% appearing a single time and about 0.4% taken by the ten largest. The sequenced sample was unstimulated CD4+ T cells sorted from spleen or lymph node cells, obtained before transplant. The TCR originated in a human donor who was the organ donor for an intestinal transplant.

CDR3 protein: CASSGGIPGAGANVLTF. The CDR3 region has the DNA TGCGCCAGCAGCGGGGGCATTCCTGGGGCTGGGGCCAACGTCCTGACTTTC. The chain links TRBV5-1 to TRBJ2-6, with D possibly matching TRBD1 (6 bases). CDR3 length: 17 residues. From germline, CDR1 is SGHRS and CDR2 YFSETQ. V lost 4 bases, J lost 2 bases, and 16 bases lay in between.